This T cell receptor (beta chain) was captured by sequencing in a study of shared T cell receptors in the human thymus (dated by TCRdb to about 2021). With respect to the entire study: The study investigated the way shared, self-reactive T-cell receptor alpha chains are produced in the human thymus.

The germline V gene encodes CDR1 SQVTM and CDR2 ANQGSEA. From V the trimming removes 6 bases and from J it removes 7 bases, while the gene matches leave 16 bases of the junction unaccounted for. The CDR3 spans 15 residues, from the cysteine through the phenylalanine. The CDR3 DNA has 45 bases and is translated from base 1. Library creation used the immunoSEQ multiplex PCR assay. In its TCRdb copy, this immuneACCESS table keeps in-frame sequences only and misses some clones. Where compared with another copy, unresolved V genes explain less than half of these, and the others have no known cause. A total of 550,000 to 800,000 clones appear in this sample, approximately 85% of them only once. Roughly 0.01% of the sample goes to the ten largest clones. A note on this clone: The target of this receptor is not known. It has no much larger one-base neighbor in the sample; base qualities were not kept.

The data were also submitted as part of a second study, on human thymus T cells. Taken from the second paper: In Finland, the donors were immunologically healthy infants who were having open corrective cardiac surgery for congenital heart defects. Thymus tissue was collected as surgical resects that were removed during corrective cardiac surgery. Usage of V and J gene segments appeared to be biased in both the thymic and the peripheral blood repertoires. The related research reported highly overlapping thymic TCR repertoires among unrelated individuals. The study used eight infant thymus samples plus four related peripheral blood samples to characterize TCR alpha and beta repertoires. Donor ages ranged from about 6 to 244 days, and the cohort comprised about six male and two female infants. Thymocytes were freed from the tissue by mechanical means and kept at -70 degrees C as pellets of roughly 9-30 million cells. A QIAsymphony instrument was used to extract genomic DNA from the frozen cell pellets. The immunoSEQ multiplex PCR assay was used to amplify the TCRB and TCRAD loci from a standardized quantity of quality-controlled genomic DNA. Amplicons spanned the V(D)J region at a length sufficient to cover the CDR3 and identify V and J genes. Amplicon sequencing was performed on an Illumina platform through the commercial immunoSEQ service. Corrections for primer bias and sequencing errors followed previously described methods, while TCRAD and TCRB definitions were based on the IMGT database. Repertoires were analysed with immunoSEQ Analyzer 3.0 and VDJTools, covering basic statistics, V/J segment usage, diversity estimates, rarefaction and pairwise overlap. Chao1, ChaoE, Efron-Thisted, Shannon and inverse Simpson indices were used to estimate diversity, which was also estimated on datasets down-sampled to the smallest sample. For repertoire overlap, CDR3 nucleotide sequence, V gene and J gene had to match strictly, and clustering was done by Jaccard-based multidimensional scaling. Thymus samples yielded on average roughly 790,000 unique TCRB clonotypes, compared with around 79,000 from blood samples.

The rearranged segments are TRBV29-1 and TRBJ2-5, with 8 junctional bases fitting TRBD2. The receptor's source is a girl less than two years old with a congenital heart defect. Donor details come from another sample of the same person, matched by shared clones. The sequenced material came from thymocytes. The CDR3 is CSVYSGAPGSGTQYF. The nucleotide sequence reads TGCAGCGTCTATAGCGGGGCCCCAGGGAGTGGGACCCAGTACTTC.